This is a list of T cell receptor beta chains from one sample in a study of shared T cell receptors in the human thymus. TCRdb's copy holds only in-frame clones and misses some; the assay was immunoSEQ multiplex PCR. The sample carries 540,000 or so clones, 75% to 85% recorded once. The same sample was also studied in work on human thymus T cells.

The sample was thymocytes. Receptor source: a boy under three years old with a congenital heart defect. Both conserved end residues are part of each CDR3. D genes are given only for firm matches. Expanded clones get a size class; other rows say once, few or many, or leave the size out.

>NA|TRBJ2-1|TRBV27|TRBD2
TGTGCCAGCAGTTTAGTAGCGGGAGGACCCTATAATGAGCAGTTCTTC
CASSLVAGGPYNEQFF
>NA|TRBJ1-1|TRBV7-2|NA
TGTGCCAGCAGCTTAGTCGGCAGGTCCTGCATGAACACTGAAGCTTTCTTT
CASSLVGRSCMNTEAFF
>NA|TRBJ1-4|TRBV25-1|TRBD1
TGTGCCAGCAGGCGGACAGGGGGCATTCGGGCAACTAATGAAAAACTGTTTTTT
CASRRTGGIRATNEKLFF
>NA|TRBJ2-1|TRBV6-5|NA
TGTGCCAGCAGTCGAAAATCCGGGACTTACAATGAGCAGTTCTTC
CASSRKSGTYNEQFF
>NA|TRBJ2-3|TRBV9|TRBD2
TGTGCCAGCAGGTCCTTTCCGGGACTAGCGGATCCAAACACAGATACGCAGTATTTT
CASRSFPGLADPNTDTQYF
>NA|TRBJ1-3|TRBV30|TRBD1
TGTGCCTGGAGTGTCGGACAGGGGGCTGCGGACACCATATATTTT
CAWSVGQGAADTIYF
>NA|TRBJ1-5|TRBV7-9|TRBD1
TGTGCCAGCAGCTTAGGAAAGGGGTCAGGGGGTCAGCCCCAGCATTTT
CASSLGKGSGGQPQHF
>NA|TRBJ2-1|TRBV19|TRBD2
TGTGCCAGTAGTATATCCCTTCTAGCGGGAGAAGTCAATGAGCAGTTCTTC
CASSISLLAGEVNEQFF
>NA|TRBJ1-1|TRBV2|NA
TGTGCCAGCAGTCCCCGCGGGGCAGGGAACACTGAAGCTTTCTTT
CASSPRGAGNTEAFF
>NA|TRBJ2-7|TRBV5-1|TRBD2
TGCGCCAGCAGCTTGGGACTAGCGGGCCCCTACGAGCAGTACTTC
CASSLGLAGPYEQYF
>NA|TRBJ2-1|TRBV5-6|NA
TGTGCCAGCAGCTTGGCCGCTGAGGCAGCCCTCGAGCAGTTCTTC
CASSLAAEAALEQFF
>NA|TRBJ1-2|TRBV5-1|TRBD1
TGCGCCAGCAGCTTGGCTGAAAGACAGGGCAAGAGGTATGGCTACACCTTC
CASSLAERQGKRYGYTF
>NA|TRBJ2-7|TRBV10-1|NA
TGCGCCAGCAGTGAGAGGGGTAGCTCCTACGAGCAGTACTTC
CASSERGSSYEQYF
>NA|TRBJ1-1|TRBV15|NA
TGTGCCACCAGCAACCCCAGGTCAAACACTGAAGCTTTCTTT
CATSNPRSNTEAFF
>NA|TRBJ1-1|TRBV6-1|TRBD1
TGTGCCACGGGACAGGGGCCCATGATTGAAGCTTTCTTT
CATGQGPMIEAFF
>NA|TRBJ2-1|TRBV15|NA
TGTGCCACCAGCAGACAGTTTGCGGGACTCCACAATGAGCAGTTCTTC
CATSRQFAGLHNEQFF
>NA|TRBJ2-7|TRBV27|TRBD1
TGTGCCAGCAGCGGGGGACAGGGGAACGAGCAGTACTTC
CASSGGQGNEQYF
>few|TRBJ2-6|TRBV28|TRBD1
TGTGCCAGCAGTTTTTCGGCAGGGGGTCCTGGGGCCAACGTCCTGACTTTC
CASSFSAGGPGANVLTF
>NA|TRBJ2-3|TRBV4-1|TRBD2
TGCGCCAGCAGCCAAGGGACTAGCGGGACTAGCACAGATACGCAGTATTTT
CASSQGTSGTSTDTQYF
>NA|TRBJ2-1|TRBV5-1|TRBD1
TGCGCCAGCAGCCCATGGACAGGGGGCGGGAAAGCCGGAAACAATGAGCAGTTCTTC
CASSPWTGGGKAGNNEQFF
>NA|TRBJ1-5|TRBV7-8|TRBD1
TGTGCCAGCAGCTTAGCGCACCTGGCAGGGGGTGAGAATCAGCCCCAGCATTTT
CASSLAHLAGGENQPQHF
>NA|TRBJ1-1|TRBV30|NA
TGTGCCTGGATTAATAGCGGGGTCACTGAAGCTTTCTTT
CAWINSGVTEAFF
>once|TRBJ2-7|TRBV23-1|TRBD2
TGCGCCAGCAGTCAACCGGGGGGGTTTCCCTACGAGCAGTACTTC
CASSQPGGFPYEQYF
>NA|TRBJ2-3|TRBV7-3|TRBD2
TGTGCCAGCAGCTTACTAGCGGGAGGGTCAGATACGCAGTATTTT
CASSLLAGGSDTQYF
>few|TRBJ2-7|TRBV6-1|NA
TGTGCCAGCAGAGCCAAGGACAGTCACGAGCAGTACTTC
CASRAKDSHEQYF
>NA|TRBJ2-2|TRBV30|NA
TGTGCCTGGACCCCCTTCCCCCGGGGAGAGACCGGGGAGCTGTTTTTT
CAWTPFPRGETGELFF
>NA|TRBJ2-7|TRBV4-1|TRBD2
TGCGCCAGCAGCCAATCCCGGGAGGGGACCTCCTACGAGCAGTACTTC
CASSQSREGTSYEQYF
>few|TRBJ1-5|TRBV19|NA
TGTGCCAGTAGGGGTTGGGTCAGGGGTCACAATAGCAATCAGCCCCAGCATTTT
CASRGWVRGHNSNQPQHF
>NA|TRBJ2-1|TRBV4-1|TRBD2
TGCGCCAGCAGCCGACAGACTAGCGGGAGGTTCGACGAGCAGTTCTTC
CASSRQTSGRFDEQFF
>NA|TRBJ2-1|TRBV4-3|TRBD2
TGCGCCAGCAGCCAAGAGGGACTAGCGGGTTACAATGAGCAGTTCTTC
CASSQEGLAGYNEQFF
>NA|TRBJ2-2|TRBV10-1|NA
TGCGCCAGCAGTGAGAGGACAGACAACACCGGGGAGCTGTTTTTT
CASSERTDNTGELFF
>NA|TRBJ2-7|TRBV6-5|TRBD2
TGTGCCAGCAGCTCAATAGCGGGAGCGTCCGAGCAGTACTTC
CASSSIAGASEQYF